The 29 T cell receptor beta chains listed next were all sequenced from one sample in a study of identical twins. MiXCR was run by TCRdb on the 5' RACE reads, yielding one entry per CDR3 protein. This sample carries hundreds of thousands of distinct CDR3 sequences, around 20% of them seen once, and the ten largest clones take 4% to 4.5%. These data were likewise used in another study, on T cells expressing NK-cell markers.

Material for sequencing was PBMCs. The receptor source for this set is a woman aged 18-30 years in good health.

This clonotype was seen a few times. This chain joins TRBV10-3 and TRBJ2-7; maybe TRBD1 (6 bases). The CDR3 runs 12 residues. Germline assignment: CDR1 ENHRY and CDR2 SYGVKD. V was trimmed by 6 bases and J by 6 bases, leaving 12 bases between them. In DNA form, the CDR3 reads TGTGCCATCAGCGCGACAGGCCCCGAGCAGTACTTC. Translating it yields CAISATGPEQYF.

The chain links TRBV5-6 to TRBJ2-1, with 8 bases lining up with TRBD2. V gave up 2 bases and J gave up 10 bases; unmatched junction bases: 8. The germline gives CDR1 SGHDT, CDR2 YYEEEE. The CDR3 extends over 14 amino acids. CDR3 bases: TGTGCCAGCAGCTTCCCGGGGGGGGGACGAGAGCAGTTCTTC. Its translation is CASSFPGGGREQFF.

The chain couples TRBV6-5 to TRBJ2-3; a weak D match, TRBD1 (5 bases). The CDR3 has 14 residues. In germline, CDR1 is MNHEY, CDR2 SVGAGI. The V gene lost 4 bases and the J gene lost 6 bases, with 14 bases spanning the gap. CDR3 in amino acids: CASSSPGIRDTQYF. The CDR3 nucleotides are TGTGCCAGCAGTTCACCAGGGATTAGGGATACGCAGTATTTT.

The V call is TRBV10-3, the J call TRBJ2-3, with 10 positions matching TRBD1. The CDR3 sequence is 14 residues long. Losses at the gene ends were 5 bases for V and 9 bases for J; bases not matched to a gene: 8. The germline V gene has CDR1 ENHRY and CDR2 SYGVKD. In nucleotides, the CDR3 is TGTGCCATCAGTCCGGACAGGGGGGCGTCGACGCAGTATTTT. Its protein product is CAISPDRGASTQYF.

This clonotype came up many times. This rearrangement joins TRBV6-5 to TRBJ1-1, with a weak D call TRBD1 (5 bases). V lost 3 bases to trimming and J lost 4 bases, with 18 bases between them. The CDR3 is 16 amino acids. Germline loops: CDR1 MNHEY, CDR2 SVGAGI. The CDR3 loop is CASSYSQGGRRTEAFF. The CDR3 region has the DNA TGTGCCAGCAGTTATTCCCAGGGAGGGAGGCGCACTGAAGCTTTCTTT.

This clonotype was seen at least ten times. V and J are TRBV29-1 and TRBJ2-4, with D perhaps matching TRBD1 (6 bases). V was pared by 7 bases and J by 3 bases, with 10 bases between. Germline V gene lookup returns CDR1 SQVTM and CDR2 ANQGSEA. The CDR3 runs 12 residues. The CDR3 protein is CSGGQLKNIQYF. As DNA, the CDR3 is TGCAGCGGGGGACAACTCAAAAACATTCAGTACTTC.

This chain connects TRBV20-1 to TRBJ2-7; 8 nucleotides agree with TRBD2. This CDR3 has 14 residues. From germline, CDR1 is DFQATT and CDR2 SNEGSKA (reference sequence). Trimming at V came to 3 bases and at J to 3 bases, leaving 7 bases not matched to a gene. The CDR3 sequence: CSASRGLVYYEQYF. The CDR3 bases are TGCAGTGCTAGCAGGGGACTAGTCTACTACGAGCAGTACTTC.

This chain connects TRBV12-3 or TRBV12-4 to TRBJ2-7, with 9 bases fitting TRBD1. The trim removed 6 bases at V and 0 bases at J, leaving 9 bases unmatched. This CDR3 region has 16 residues. The chain's CDR3 is CASSTGQGLSSYEQYF. The CDR3 region has the DNA TGTGCCAGCAGCACTGGACAGGGGTTAAGCTCCTACGAGCAGTACTTC.

V and J are TRBV20-1 and TRBJ2-1, with D uncertain. The CDR3 has 11 amino acids. The ends were cut back, 5 bases at V and 6 bases at J, with 8 bases in the middle. The germline V gene encodes CDR1 DFQATT and CDR2 SNEGSKA (reference sequence). CDR3 sequence (DNA): TGCAGTGCTTCGGACGGCAATGAGCAGTTCTTC. It specifies CSASDGNEQFF.

This clonotype has a handful of counts. This sequence joins TRBV20-1 and TRBJ2-5, with 7 nucleotides matching TRBD1. Germline values: CDR1 DFQATT, CDR2 SNEGSKA (reference sequence). The CDR3 consists of 14 residues. The V gene end was trimmed by 3 bases and the J gene end by 4 bases; junction bases not matched to a gene: 8. Here the CDR3 DNA reads TGCAGTGCTAGCCCCAGGGGGATTCGAGAGACCCAGTACTTC. Encoded protein: CSASPRGIRETQYF.

The rearrangement joins TRBV20-1 to TRBJ2-7, with 13 bases lining up with TRBD2. The CDR3 runs to 16 residues. Germline V CDR1 and CDR2: DFQATT, SNEGSKA (reference sequence). Germline trimming cut 3 bases from V and 10 bases from J; bases unmatched to any gene: 15. The CDR3 DNA reads as TGCAGTGCTAGCGGAACGGCCTTGGGACTAGCGGGAACCCAGTACTTC. Protein sequence: CSASGTALGLAGTQYF.

The V gene is TRBV20-1, the J gene TRBJ2-5, with 8 bases fitting TRBD2. The CDR3 totals 15 residues. Germline loops: CDR1 DFQATT, CDR2 SNEGSKA (reference sequence). Losses at the gene ends were 0 bases for V and 5 bases for J; bases not matched to a gene: 8. This chain's CDR3 is CSARDRRGALETQYF. Written as DNA, the CDR3 is TGCAGTGCTAGAGATCGGCGGGGGGCTTTGGAGACCCAGTACTTC.

In this sample, this clonotype turned up many times. The chain combines TRBV5-1 with TRBJ2-4, with 7 bases that match TRBD2. V lost 0 bases to trimming and J lost 6 bases; unmatched junction nucleotides: 9. The CDR3 loop spans 16 amino acids. Looked up from germline, CDR1 is SGHRS and CDR2 is YFSETQ. The CDR3 here is CASSLELSAGLNIQYF. The CDR3 DNA is TGCGCCAGCAGCTTGGAACTGTCAGCGGGATTAAACATTCAGTACTTC.

The chain carries TRBV11-2 and TRBJ2-7; D is undetermined. Germline V gene sequence: CDR1 SGHAT, CDR2 FQNNGV. The CDR3 loop spans 11 amino acids. The V and J ends lost 5 bases and 7 bases respectively, with 9 bases between them. The chain's CDR3 is CASSPVQEQYF. CDR3 DNA sequence: TGTGCCAGCAGCCCCGTTCAGGAGCAGTACTTC. The entire variable domain, with the rest obtained from reference TRBV11-2 and TRBJ2-7, is as follows: EAGVAQSPRYKIIEKRQSVAFWCNPISGHATLYWYQQILGQGPKLLIQFQNNGVVDDSQLPKDRFSAERLKGVDSTLKIQPAKLEDSAVYLCASSPVQEQYFGPGTRLTVT.

This clonotype appeared a few times. The CDR3 DNA sequence: TGTGCCAGCAGCTCCGGACGGAAAACTGAAGCTTTCTTT. Its protein product is CASSSGRKTEAFF. This chain links TRBV11-3 with TRBJ1-1; D gene uncertain. The CDR3 runs 13 residues. The V end was cut by 4 bases, the J end by 5 bases, with 11 bases between. CDR1 and CDR2 (germline): SGHNT, YENEEA.

This clonotype was seen only a few times. A junction boundary mismatches the germline segment, possibly from a read error. V usage is TRBV20-1 and J usage is TRBJ2-7; tentative D call: TRBD2 (6 bases). Looked up from germline, CDR1 is DFQATT and CDR2 is SNEGSKA (reference sequence). There are 10 residues in the CDR3. The DNA for the CDR3 is TGCAGTGCTGGTCTACTAGCACCCACGTTC. It codes for CSAGLLAPTF.

A few counts support this clonotype. V and J are TRBV12-3 or TRBV12-4 and TRBJ1-4, with D uncertain. The CDR3 has 12 amino acids. V lost 2 bases to trimming and J lost 12 bases, with 10 bases between them. Written as DNA, the CDR3 is TGTGCCAGCAGTTTACAGGCCTCGGAACTGTTTTTT. The encoded protein is CASSLQASELFF.

V usage is TRBV12-3 or TRBV12-4 and J usage is TRBJ2-3; D gene uncertain. Trimming shortened V by 3 bases and J by 0 bases, and 10 bases separated the two germline ends. The CDR3 is 15 residues long. The CDR3 DNA sequence: TGTGCCAGCAGTTTTCTTAGACCTAGCACAGATACGCAGTATTTT. It codes for CASSFLRPSTDTQYF.

The chain uses TRBV21-1 and TRBJ1-1. TRBV21-1 is annotated as a pseudogene. This CDR3 contains 19 residues. CDR3 loop: CASSKGFPNLRLADTEAFF. The CDR3 DNA is TGTGCCAGCAGCAAGGGGTTTCCAAATCTTCGTTTGGCTGACACTGAAGCTTTCTTT.

The chain couples TRBV5-1 to TRBJ2-6; D might be TRBD1 (6 bases). This CDR3 spans 16 amino acids. The V gene lost 2 bases and the J gene lost 2 bases, with 11 bases spanning the gap. CDR1 and CDR2 from the germline V gene are SGHRS and YFSETQ. The CDR3 is CASSLLTGTGANVLTF. In nucleotides, the CDR3 is TGCGCCAGCAGCTTACTGACAGGAACTGGGGCCAACGTCCTGACTTTC.

Comments on this clonotype: Compared with germline, one end of the junction differs, possibly owing to a read error. The chain couples TRBV20-1 to TRBJ2-7, with D perhaps given as TRBD1 or TRBD2 (5 bases each). CDR1 is DFQATT, CDR2 SNEGSKA, per germline (reference sequence). The CDR3 is 14 amino acids. CDR3 region: CCAPPGTRSYEQYF. CDR3 DNA: TGCTGTGCTCCCCCGGGGACCAGGTCCTACGAGCAGTACTTC.

This clonotype was seen more than once but under ten times. The rearrangement uses TRBV20-1 and TRBJ2-2; D is possibly TRBD1 (5 bases). Trimming cost V 2 bases and J 5 bases, with 18 bases left between them. From germline, CDR1 is DFQATT and CDR2 SNEGSKA (reference sequence). The CDR3 has 16 amino acids. The CDR3 DNA is TGCAGTGCTAGACCCTTGGGGCAGGACATGACCGGGGAGCTGTTTTTT. Amino acids: CSARPLGQDMTGELFF.

V usage is TRBV7-2 and J usage is TRBJ2-1; the match to TRBD2 covers 13 bases. After removal of 1 base from V and 9 bases from J, the junction contained 3 bases not matched to a gene. The CDR3 is made up of 15 amino acids. Germline V gene sequence: CDR1 SGHTA, CDR2 FQGNSA. CDR3 residues: CASSLGTSGRGEQFF. The CDR3 nucleotides are TGTGCCAGCAGCTTAGGGACTAGCGGGAGAGGTGAGCAGTTCTTC.

This clonotype has a handful of counts. The V and J genes are TRBV20-1 and TRBJ2-1; TRBD1 or TRBD2 may be the D gene (5 bases each). Germline V CDR1 and CDR2: DFQATT, SNEGSKA (reference sequence). CDR3 size: 16 residues. The V end lost 0 bases, the J end lost 0 bases, and 12 bases lay between the germline ends. DNA for the CDR3: TGCAGTGCTAGAGACCTAACAGGAGGCTCCTACAATGAGCAGTTCTTC. The encoded protein is CSARDLTGGSYNEQFF.

The rearrangement joins TRBV13 to TRBJ2-7, with 7 bases matching TRBD2. V gave up 2 bases and J gave up 6 bases; unmatched junction bases: 1. The CDR3 covers 12 residues. The germline gives CDR1 PRHDT, CDR2 FYEKMQ (reference sequence). CDR3 amino acids: CASSLRGVEQYF. The CDR3, as DNA: TGTGCCAGCAGCTTACGGGGGGTCGAGCAGTACTTC.

This clonotype showed up many times. The junction and the germline gene differ at one end; a read error may be behind it. V gene TRBV4-3 combines with J gene TRBJ2-5; D gene unclear. Germline lookup yields CDR1 LGHNA and CDR2 YSLEER. This CDR3 comprises 12 residues. The CDR3 loop is CASSQDRETQYF. The CDR3 DNA reads TGTGCCAGCAGCCAAGATAGGGAGACCCAGTACTTC.

V is TRBV6-5 and J is TRBJ2-7; 11 positions agree with TRBD2. The CDR3 loop spans 15 amino acids. CDR1 and CDR2 from the germline V gene are MNHEY and SVGAGI. J was trimmed by 6 bases and V by 6 bases; bases with no gene match: 10. CDR3 nucleotide sequence: TGTGCCAGCAGATTAGCGGGGGGGCCTAGGCTCGAGCAGTACTTC. It codes for CASRLAGGPRLEQYF.

V is TRBV2 and J is TRBJ2-1; 11 bases fit TRBD2. In germline, CDR1 is SNHLY, CDR2 FYNNEI. Trimming at V came to 7 bases and at J to 0 bases, leaving 5 bases not matched to a gene. The length of the CDR3 is 16 residues. DNA of the CDR3: TGTGCCAGCAAAGGACTAGCGGGTGTCTCCTACAATGAGCAGTTCTTC. It is translated as CASKGLAGVSYNEQFF.

In its sample, this clonotype was seen a few times. The chain's CDR3 is CASSFNTGRTDTQYF. As DNA, the CDR3 is TGTGCCAGCAGCTTCAATACAGGGCGCACAGATACGCAGTATTTT. The V and J genes are TRBV5-6 and TRBJ2-3; weak D call: TRBD1 (6 bases). V lost 2 bases and J lost 1, with 11 bases in between. The germline V gene has CDR1 SGHDT and CDR2 YYEEEE. This CDR3 has 15 amino acids. Using reference TRBV5-6 and TRBJ2-3 for the parts outside the CDR3, the full variable domain is DAGVTQSPTHLIKTRGQQVTLRCSPKSGHDTVSWYQQALGQGPQFIFQYYEEEERQRGNFPDRFSGHQFPNYSSELNVNALLLGDSALYLCASSFNTGRTDTQYFGPGTRLTVL.